These 13 T cell receptor beta chains were sequenced from one sample in a study of T-cell reconstitution after alpha-beta-depleted transplantation in children. A library of TCRbeta sequences, prepared with unique molecular identifiers, was generated. TCRdb fed the PCR reads into MiXCR, producing one record per CDR3 protein. The table has about a million distinct CDR3 sequences, 25% to 35% seen once. The specimen was PBMCs, mostly from graft donor cells, collected 360 days after TCRalphabeta/CD19-depleted stem cell transplant. Receptors were obtained from a boy under two years old who had a stem cell transplant for SCID, so the T cells may come from the graft donor.

The J gene is TRBJ2-7, the V gene TRBV20-1, with D possibly matching TRBD1 (6 bases). This CDR3 is 11 amino acids long. V shed 5 bases and J shed 3 bases, with 8 bases lying between them. CDR1 and CDR2 from the germline V gene are DFQATT and SNEGSKA (reference sequence). The CDR3 DNA is TGCAGTGCTCCGGACAGCTACGAGCAGTACTTC. It is translated as CSAPDSYEQYF.

This clonotype was counted a few times. This sequence joins TRBV18 and TRBJ2-7; TRBD2 might be the D (5 bases). The CDR3 extends over 15 amino acids. The V end lost 3 bases, the J end lost 1 base, and 13 bases lay between the germline ends. From germline, CDR1 is KGHSH and CDR2 LQKENI. CDR3 nucleotide sequence: TGTGCCAGCTCACCTATAGGCCGGGGTTCCTACGAGCAGTACTTC. Its protein is CASSPIGRGSYEQYF.

This chain links TRBV4-1 with TRBJ2-7, with no clear D. The CDR3 totals 15 residues. Trimming cost V 1 base and J 3 bases, with 13 bases left between them. Germline values: CDR1 MGHRA, CDR2 YSYEKL. CDR3 protein: CASSQVAGVGYEQYF. The CDR3 region has the DNA TGCGCCAGCAGCCAAGTTGCAGGCGTGGGCTACGAGCAGTACTTC.

The sample holds a few counts of this clonotype. J is TRBJ2-3 and V is TRBV3-1; maybe TRBD2 (5 bases). This CDR3 spans 16 amino acids. Trimming took off 0 bases at V and 1 base at J, with 11 bases between the two ends. Germline CDR1 and CDR2: LGHDT and YNNKEL (reference sequence). This chain's CDR3 is CASSQDRGRGTDTQYF. The CDR3 DNA sequence: TGTGCCAGCAGCCAAGATCGGGGTAGGGGCACAGATACGCAGTATTTT.

In this sample, this clonotype turned up a few times. The J gene is TRBJ2-3, the V gene TRBV10-3; TRBD2 aligns across 7 bases. J gave up 4 bases and V 5 bases, and 9 bases lay outside the gene matches. Germline V gene data show CDR1 as ENHRY and CDR2 as SYGVKD. CDR3 length: 15 amino acids. CDR3 nucleotides: TGTGCCATCAGTACCTACGAGGGAGGGGCAGATACGCAGTATTTT. Encoded protein: CAISTYEGGADTQYF.

The J gene is TRBJ2-5, the V gene TRBV12-5; D not resolved. Trimming took 6 bases from V and 7 from J, leaving 12 bases between them. CDR1 and CDR2 (germline): LGHNT, FRNRAP. This CDR3 contains 12 residues. The CDR3 DNA sequence: TGTGCTAGTGGCCTGGACGTCGGGACCCAGTACTTC. Protein: CASGLDVGTQYF.

This clonotype occurred a few times. The chain combines TRBV12-3 or TRBV12-4 with TRBJ2-5; D tentatively reads TRBD1 or TRBD2 (5 bases each). The ends were cut back, 3 bases at V and 0 bases at J, with 11 bases in the middle. This CDR3 is built from 15 residues. This CDR3 is CASSFGGPYQETQYF. The CDR3 DNA follows: TGTGCCAGCAGTTTTGGGGGACCGTACCAAGAGACCCAGTACTTC.

V gene TRBV6-1 combines with J gene TRBJ2-1; 14 bases line up with TRBD2. This CDR3 is built from 15 residues. The V segment lost 6 bases and the J segment 9 bases; nucleotides outside the gene matches: 7. Germline V CDR1 and CDR2: MNHNS, SASEGT. This CDR3 is CASRRTGTSGGEQFF. CDR3 bases: TGTGCCAGCAGACGGACCGGGACTAGCGGGGGTGAGCAGTTCTTC.

The J gene is TRBJ2-1, the V gene TRBV27; the match to TRBD1 covers 10 bases. The V gene's germline CDR1 is MNHEY and CDR2 SMNVEV (reference sequence). This CDR3 has 17 residues. Trimming cost V 3 bases and J 6 bases; bases outside gene matches: 11. The CDR3 spells CASSFPLGDRGRNEQFF. CDR3 coding DNA: TGTGCCAGCAGTTTCCCCCTAGGGGACAGGGGTCGCAATGAGCAGTTCTTC.

This clonotype was counted between two and nine times. This rearrangement joins TRBV20-1 to TRBJ2-3, with no clear D. The CDR3 extends over 15 amino acids. V lost 2 bases, J lost 1 base, and 13 bases lay in between. Germline assignment: CDR1 DFQATT and CDR2 SNEGSKA (reference sequence). Here the CDR3 DNA reads TGCAGTGCTAGACCCCTAGTGGTCGGCACAGATACGCAGTATTTT. It translates to CSARPLVVGTDTQYF.

In its sample, this clonotype was seen a few times. V gene TRBV5-1 combines with J gene TRBJ2-7; the D is unclear. V was trimmed by 0 bases and J by 3 bases, leaving 7 bases between them. The CDR3 consists of 13 residues. Germline CDR1 is SGHRS and CDR2 is YFSETQ. CDR3 protein: CASSLEANYEQYF. The CDR3 nucleotides are TGCGCCAGCAGCTTGGAAGCAAACTACGAGCAGTACTTC.

This clonotype was recorded a few times. The rearrangement links TRBV20-1 to TRBJ2-1; possibly TRBD1 or TRBD2 for D (5 bases each). The CDR3 loop spans 11 amino acids. V lost 6 bases to trimming and J lost 8 bases, with 11 bases between them. Per germline, CDR1 DFQATT and CDR2 SNEGSKA (reference sequence). In DNA form, the CDR3 reads TGCAGTGCCCACCGGGGCTATGAGCAGTTCTTC. Protein: CSAHRGYEQFF.

About this clonotype itself: This may stem from a read error, because a much larger clone lies one nucleotide away. The chain has TRBV12-3 or TRBV12-4 and TRBJ2-2; maybe TRBD2 (6 bases). This CDR3 has 11 residues. The ends were cut back, 6 bases at V and 7 bases at J, with 6 bases in the middle. CDR3: CASRGGGELFF. In DNA, the CDR3 is TGTGCCAGCAGGGGGGGCGGGGAGCTGTTTTTT.